The clone carrying this TCR beta chain has a handful of counts. This specimen comes from a study of radiation and T cells in renal cell carcinoma. The germline CDR1 and CDR2 sequences are MDHEN and SYDVKM. The CDR3 covers 12 residues. Trimming shortened V by 6 bases and J by 6 bases, and 11 bases separated the two germline ends. The table came from immunoSEQ multiplex PCR; TCRdb's copy has only in-frame clones and leaves some out. In the table there are nearly 20,000 clones, around 63% of which are singletons. The treatment: 15 Gy SBRT to primary tumor, nephrectomy 4 weeks later. This clonotype was obtained from a woman in her seventies with renal cell carcinoma. The gene calls are TRBV28 and TRBJ1-1; D not resolved. Sequenced material: tumor tissue, taken from a patient whose treatment included radiotherapy and nephrectomy. CDR3 DNA sequence: TGTGCCAGCAGCCCAAATAGCCCTGAAGCTTTCTTT. Residues: CASSPNSPEAFF.